One and the same sample provided the 21 T cell receptor beta chains below, sequenced in a study of human T cells and chemical hapten exposure. TCRdb reprocessed the RACE reads with MiXCR, giving one entry per CDR3 protein. The sample has about 40,000 distinct CDR3 sequences; more than 9% are singletons. Time point denoted: pre-sensitization, week 0. Noted treatment: therapeutic diphenylcyclopropenone sensitization with weekly scalp DPC. Material: whole blood, obtained in connection with sensitization to the hapten diphenylcyclopropenone (DPC). The receptor source for this set is a man aged 25 to 45 with alopecia areata. Some clones in this sample may be carry-over from other donors' samples.

The sample holds many counts of this clonotype. V is TRBV14 and J is TRBJ2-5; D gene ambiguous. The length of the CDR3 is 14 residues. Trimming removed 2 bases from V and 1 base from J, with 8 bases in between. Looked up from germline, CDR1 is SGHDN and CDR2 is FVKESK. This CDR3 is CASSQLGRQETQYF. CDR3 coding DNA: TGTGCCAGCAGCCAACTTGGGCGCCAAGAGACCCAGTACTTC.

This clonotype was counted a few times. The J gene is TRBJ1-6, the V gene TRBV5-4, with TRBD1 matching over 8 bases. Looked up from germline, CDR1 is SGHNT and CDR2 is YYREEE (reference sequence). This CDR3 comprises 15 residues. Trimming took 5 bases from V and 14 from J; bases not matched to a gene: 15. The CDR3 DNA reads TGTGCCAGCAGTCGCGATACAGGGGGAAGTGAGGCCCTCCACTTT. It translates to CASSRDTGGSEALHF. The full variable domain, in which reference TRBV5-4 and TRBJ1-6 provide the parts outside the CDR3, is ETGVTQSPTHLIKTRGQQVTLRCSSQSGHNTVSWYQQALGQGPQFIFQYYREEENGRGNFPPRFSGLQFPNYSSELNVNALELDDSALYLCASSRDTGGSEALHFGNGTRLTVT.

The chain couples TRBV10-3 to TRBJ2-7; possible D gene TRBD1, 6 bases. The germline V gene has CDR1 ENHRY and CDR2 SYGVKD. Trimming pared 1 base from V and 2 bases from J, leaving 21 bases between. The CDR3 covers 18 residues. CDR3 in DNA: TGTGCCATCAGTGAGTACACCGTGGGGACACCATGGGCCTACGAGCAGTACGTC. This codes for CAISEYTVGTPWAYEQYV.

This clonotype was counted many times. The chain couples TRBV12-3 or TRBV12-4 to TRBJ2-1, with 12 bases aligning to TRBD2. The CDR3 is 14 residues long. The V gene end was trimmed by 6 bases and the J gene end by 6 bases; junction bases not matched to a gene: 3. The CDR3 loop is CASRRLAGANEQFF. DNA of the CDR3: TGTGCCAGCAGAAGACTAGCGGGAGCCAATGAGCAGTTCTTC.

This clonotype was counted at least ten times. The J gene is TRBJ2-7, the V gene TRBV6-2 or TRBV6-3; D not certain. With 0 bases removed from V and 7 bases from J, the gap between germline ends came to 10 bases. Germline values: CDR1 MNHEY, CDR2 SVGEGT. The CDR3 is 13 amino acids. The CDR3, as DNA: TGTGCCAGCAGTTACTCAGGGATAACGGAGCAGTACGTC. It translates to CASSYSGITEQYV.

This clonotype was counted ten times or more. The chain uses TRBV18 and TRBJ1-6; TRBD1 might be the D (5 bases). Germline lookup yields CDR1 KGHSH and CDR2 LQKENI. The V and J ends lost 3 bases and 6 bases respectively, with 9 bases between them. The CDR3 spans 14 residues. The CDR3 DNA is TGTGCCAGCTCACCGGGGCATTTTAATTCACCCCTCCACTTT. As protein: CASSPGHFNSPLHF. The variable domain in full, completed from reference TRBV18 and TRBJ1-6, reads NAGVMQNPRHLVRRRGQEARLRCSPMKGHSHVYWYRQLPEEGLKFMVYLQKENIIDESGMPKERFSAEFPKEGPSILRIQQVVRGDSAAYFCASSPGHFNSPLHFGNGTRLTVT.

This clonotype occurred many times. This sequence joins TRBV5-6 and TRBJ2-5; 7 nucleotides agree with TRBD1. Looked up from germline, CDR1 is SGHDT and CDR2 is YYEEEE. This CDR3 has 13 residues. V trimming: 5 bases; J trimming: 5 bases; junction bases outside the gene matches: 6. The CDR3 loop is CASSSDRRETQYF. The CDR3 DNA follows: TGTGCCAGCAGTTCGGACAGGCGGGAGACCCAGTACTTC.

The chain links TRBV29-1 to TRBJ2-1; D ambiguous. V shed 5 bases and J shed 2 bases, with 13 bases lying between them. The germline V gene encodes CDR1 SQVTM and CDR2 ANQGSEA. This CDR3 has 14 amino acids. The CDR3 DNA sequence: TGCAGCGTTCGGGCGCTTCTCCCCTACAATGAGCAGTTCTTC. Translating it yields CSVRALLPYNEQFF.

This clonotype appeared many times. The rearrangement uses TRBV6-1 and TRBJ2-7; 9 nucleotides match TRBD1. Germline assignment: CDR1 MNHNS and CDR2 SASEGT. CDR3 length: 13 amino acids. The trim removed 8 bases at V and 5 bases at J, leaving 7 bases unmatched. In nucleotides, the CDR3 is TGTGCCAGCGGATGGACAGGGGTTCACGAGCAGTACGTC. Its translation is CASGWTGVHEQYV.

The chain employs TRBV5-1 and TRBJ2-7; 8 bases are shared with TRBD1. Germline CDR1 and CDR2: SGHRS and YFSETQ. V shed 4 bases, J shed 3 bases, and the junction held 6 bases outside the gene matches. This CDR3 spans 14 amino acids. The CDR3 coding sequence is TGCGCCAGCAGCGAAGGGACAGGAAGCTACGAGCAGTACTTC. Translation: CASSEGTGSYEQYF. Filled out from reference TRBV5-1 and TRBJ2-7, the complete variable domain reads KAGVTQTPRYLIKTRGQQVTLSCSPISGHRSVSWYQQTPGQGLQFLFEYFSETQRNKGNFPGRFSGRQFSNSRSEMNVSTLELGDSALYLCASSEGTGSYEQYFGPGTRLTVT.

This clonotype was recorded a few times. The chain recombines TRBV12-3 or TRBV12-4 with TRBJ2-1, with D hard to call. There are 14 residues in the CDR3. V lost 6 bases, J lost 5 bases, and 14 bases lay in between. The CDR3 sequence is CASRKPDQNNEQFF. In nucleotides, the CDR3 is TGTGCCAGCAGGAAACCGGACCAAAACAATGAGCAGTTCTTC.

This clonotype was observed a handful of times. The V call is TRBV7-2, the J call TRBJ2-7; 7 bases are a match to TRBD2. The germline V gene encodes CDR1 SGHTA and CDR2 FQGNSA. The J segment lost 3 bases and the V segment lost 0 bases, leaving 5 bases of the junction unmatched. The CDR3 consists of 15 residues. The CDR3 loop reads CASSLAGEGLYEQYV. In DNA form, the CDR3 reads TGTGCCAGCAGCTTAGCGGGGGAGGGCCTCTACGAGCAGTACGTC.

Many counts were recorded for this clonotype. The gene calls are TRBV20-1 and TRBJ2-1, with TRBD1 as a possible D gene (5 bases). Trimming shortened V by 1 base and J by 2 bases, and 6 bases separated the two germline ends. Germline V gene data show CDR1 as DFQATT and CDR2 as SNEGSKA (reference sequence). This CDR3 region has 13 residues. DNA for the CDR3: TGCAGTGCTAGAGGGACACCCTACAATGAGCAGTTCTTC. Translating it yields CSARGTPYNEQFF.

This clonotype was detected a few times. The CDR3 sequence is CASSEATQGINSGANVLTF. The DNA for the CDR3 is TGCGCCAGCAGTGAAGCGACCCAAGGAATAAACTCTGGGGCCAACGTCCTGACTTTC. The genes are TRBV10-1 and TRBJ2-6; no definite D call. The CDR3 spans 19 residues. With 3 bases removed from V and 0 bases from J, the gap between germline ends came to 18 bases. Germline V CDR1 and CDR2: WNHNN, SYGVQD (reference sequence).

This clonotype was counted between two and nine times. The V gene is TRBV29-1, the J gene TRBJ1-3; D call uncertain. Deletions cut 6 bases from V and 8 bases from J, with 11 bases between. CDR3 length: 11 residues. CDR1 is SQVTM and CDR2 is ANQGSEA in the germline V gene. The CDR3, as DNA: TGCAGCGTGACACGTGGGGACACCATATATTTT. Translated, it gives CSVTRGDTIYF.

This clonotype showed up many times. The rearrangement uses TRBV5-1 and TRBJ2-5, with D maybe TRBD1 (5 bases). The CDR3 consists of 14 residues. CDR1 is SGHRS and CDR2 is YFSETQ in the germline V gene. Trimming shortened V by 0 bases and J by 4 bases, and 10 bases separated the two germline ends. The CDR3 DNA follows: TGCGCCAGCAGCTTGGCGGGCAGGGCAGAGACCCAGTACTTC. It is translated as CASSLAGRAETQYF.

This clonotype was counted at least ten times. The chain links TRBV28 to TRBJ2-5, with 9 bases lining up with TRBD2. The CDR3 runs 15 residues. The V gene end was trimmed by 2 bases and the J gene end by 2 bases; junction bases not matched to a gene: 3. Germline V gives CDR1 MDHEN, CDR2 SYDVKM. This CDR3 reads CASSLPLAGQETQYF. The CDR3 nucleotides are TGTGCCAGCAGTTTACCCCTAGCGGGACAAGAGACCCAGTACTTC. Full variable domain (rest looked up from reference TRBV28 and TRBJ2-5): DVKVTQSSRYLVKRTGEKVFLECVQDMDHENMFWYRQDPGLGLRLIYFSYDVKMKEKGDIPEGYSVSREKKERFSLILESASTNQTSMYLCASSLPLAGQETQYFGPGTRLLVL.

Many counts were recorded for this clonotype. The chain couples TRBV6-2 or TRBV6-3 to TRBJ1-5, with 8 nucleotides matching TRBD1. Trimming took 5 bases from V and 5 from J; bases not matched to a gene: 11. Germline CDR1 MNHEY, CDR2 SVGEGT. The CDR3 is 16 residues long. Written as DNA, the CDR3 is TGTGCCAGCAGTGTACAGCCCAGGGGGCGGGATCAGCCCCAGCATTTT. Translating it yields CASSVQPRGRDQPQHF.

This clonotype was detected only a few times. The chain combines TRBV20-1 with TRBJ2-1; D gene uncertain. Per germline, CDR1 DFQATT and CDR2 SNEGSKA (reference sequence). The CDR3 has 14 residues. V lost 2 bases, J lost 0 bases, and 8 bases lay in between. This chain's CDR3 is CSARPLGSYNEQFF. CDR3 nucleotides: TGCAGTGCTAGACCTCTGGGCTCCTACAATGAGCAGTTCTTC.

V usage is TRBV29-1 and J usage is TRBJ2-3, with no clear D. This CDR3 contains 13 residues. Deletions cut 7 bases from V and 0 bases from J, with 11 bases between. The germline gives CDR1 SQVTM, CDR2 ANQGSEA. The CDR3 nucleotides read TGCAGCGACCGGCGGACCAGCACAGATACGCAGTATTTT. This encodes CSDRRTSTDTQYF.

The table lists this clonotype with many counts. The chain carries TRBV12-3 or TRBV12-4 and TRBJ2-3; D is undetermined. The V and J ends lost 8 bases and 2 bases respectively, with 14 bases between them. The CDR3 sequence is 14 residues long. CDR3 nucleotides: TGTGCCAGCCGCCCCGTGAAGCTCACAGATACGCAGTATTTT. This sequence encodes CASRPVKLTDTQYF.